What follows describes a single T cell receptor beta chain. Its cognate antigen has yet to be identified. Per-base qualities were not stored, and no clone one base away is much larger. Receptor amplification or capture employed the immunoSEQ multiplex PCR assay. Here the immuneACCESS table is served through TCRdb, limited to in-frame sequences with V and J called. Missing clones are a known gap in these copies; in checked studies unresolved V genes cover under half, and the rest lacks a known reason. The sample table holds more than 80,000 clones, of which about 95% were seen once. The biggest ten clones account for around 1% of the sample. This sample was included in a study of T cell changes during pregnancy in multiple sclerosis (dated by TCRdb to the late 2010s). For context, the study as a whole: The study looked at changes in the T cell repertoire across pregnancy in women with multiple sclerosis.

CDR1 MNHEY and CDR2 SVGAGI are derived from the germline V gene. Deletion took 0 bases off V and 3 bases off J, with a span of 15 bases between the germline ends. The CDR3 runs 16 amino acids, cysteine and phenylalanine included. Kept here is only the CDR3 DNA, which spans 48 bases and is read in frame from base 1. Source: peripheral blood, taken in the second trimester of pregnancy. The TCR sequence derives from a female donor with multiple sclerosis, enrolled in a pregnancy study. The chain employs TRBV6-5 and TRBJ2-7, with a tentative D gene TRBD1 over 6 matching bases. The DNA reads TGTGCCAGCAGTTACTCGACGGACAGCACTTACTACGAGCAGTACTTC. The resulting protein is CASSYSTDSTYYEQYF.